This TCR beta chain emerged from a study of blood T cell repertoires in COVID-19. The assay was immunoSEQ multiplex PCR, and TCRdb's table has in-frame clones only and misses some. The sample yields approximately 97,000 clones, 75% to 95% seen once. Germline CDR1 and CDR2: MGHRA and YSYEKL. This CDR3 has 17 residues. Trimming cost V 0 bases and J 2 bases; bases outside gene matches: 6. This TCR derives from a man aged 18-30 years with acute or convalescent COVID-19. The rearrangement uses TRBV4-1 and TRBJ2-1; 8 nucleotides match TRBD2. Sequencing was done on a sample of peripheral blood. The CDR3 DNA sequence: TGCGCCAGCAGCCAAGATTGGCCGGGAGGGACCTACAATGAGCAGTTCTTC. It codes for CASSQDWPGGTYNEQFF.